One sample yielded the 8 T cell receptor beta chains listed below, sequenced in a study of T cell repertoires in cytomegalovirus infection. TCRdb recomputed calls from the reads with MiXCR, one row per CDR3 protein. Here the sample spans 680,000 or so distinct CDR3 sequences, 35% to 45% being singletons. The sequenced sample consisted of PBMCs. Receptors originate from a human donor in good health (CMV status not recorded). Some clones in this sample may be carry-over from other donors' samples.

The table lists this clonotype with a few counts. J is TRBJ1-5 and V is TRBV19; D is unclear. Germline CDR1 LNHDA, CDR2 SQIVND (reference sequence). This CDR3 region has 15 residues. V lost 1 base and J 2 bases, leaving 9 bases between the germline ends. CDR3 sequence: CASSIVGRGNQPQHF. The CDR3 nucleotides read TGTGCCAGTAGTATAGTAGGGCGCGGCAATCAGCCCCAGCATTTT.

The chain combines TRBV7-9 with TRBJ2-7; 9 positions agree with TRBD1. With 3 bases clipped from V and 1 base from J, the junction kept 7 bases outside the gene matches. This CDR3 is built from 16 residues. The germline V gene encodes CDR1 SEHNR and CDR2 FQNEAQ (reference sequence). Here the CDR3 DNA reads TGTGCCAGCAGCTTCGGACAGGGGTCTTCGTCCTACGAGCAGTACTTC. This gives the protein CASSFGQGSSSYEQYF.

This chain uses TRBV12-3 or TRBV12-4 with TRBJ2-7; tentatively, D is TRBD2 (5 bases). Trimming shortened V by 5 bases and J by 2 bases, and 22 bases separated the two germline ends. This CDR3 spans 17 amino acids. The CDR3 sequence is CASSPSIGKGATYEQYF. DNA for the CDR3: TGTGCCAGCAGTCCCTCGATCGGGAAGGGCGCAACCTACGAGCAGTACTTC.

V usage is TRBV7-2 and J usage is TRBJ2-1; TRBD2 matches at 7 bases. The germline gives CDR1 SGHTA, CDR2 FQGNSA. The V and J ends lost 1 base and 5 bases, in that order; junction bases with no gene match: 5. The CDR3 length is 15 residues. This CDR3 reads CASSLEGTNNNEQFF. Written as DNA, the CDR3 is TGTGCCAGCAGCTTAGAAGGGACTAATAACAATGAGCAGTTCTTC. Drawing the rest from reference TRBV7-2 and TRBJ2-1, the complete variable domain is GAGVSQSPSNKVTEKGKDVELRCDPISGHTALYWYRQSLGQGLEFLIYFQGNSAPDKSGLPSDRFSAERTGGSVSTLTIQRTQQEDSAVYLCASSLEGTNNNEQFFGPGTRLTVL.

This chain connects TRBV7-6 to TRBJ2-5, with 7 bases lining up with TRBD2. This CDR3 is built from 14 residues. V lost 3 bases to trimming and J lost 4 bases; unmatched junction nucleotides: 5. Germline V gene sequence: CDR1 SGHVS, CDR2 FNYEAQ. Written as DNA, the CDR3 is TGTGCCAGCAGCTTTGCGGCTAGCGGAGAGACCCAGTACTTC. As protein: CASSFAASGETQYF.

A single count supports this clonotype. The chain uses TRBV5-1 and TRBJ2-3; TRBD2 agrees at 9 bases. CDR3 length equals 16 residues. V lost 0 bases to trimming and J lost 5 bases; unmatched junction nucleotides: 7. Germline V gives CDR1 SGHRS, CDR2 YFSETQ. CDR3 coding DNA: TGCGCCAGCAGCTTGGCCGGGATAGCGGGAGAAGATACGCAGTATTTT. Translation: CASSLAGIAGEDTQYF.

V and J are TRBV7-2 and TRBJ1-2, with TRBD1 matching 7 bases. In germline, CDR1 is SGHTA, CDR2 FQGNSA. The V gene end was trimmed by 3 bases and the J gene end by 4 bases; junction bases not matched to a gene: 8. The CDR3 length is 15 residues. This CDR3 is CASSFRAGGFYGYTF. The DNA of the CDR3 is TGTGCCAGCAGCTTTAGGGCAGGGGGTTTCTATGGCTACACCTTC.

The V gene is TRBV7-9, the J gene TRBJ2-1, with TRBD1 matching 9 bases. Trimming cost V 1 base and J 0 bases; bases outside gene matches: 16. This CDR3 is 21 amino acids long. Per germline, CDR1 SEHNR and CDR2 FQNEAQ (reference sequence). CDR3: CASSLGRGHRGPGSSYNEQFF. In nucleotides, the CDR3 is TGTGCCAGCAGCTTAGGGCGAGGACACAGGGGGCCCGGGAGCTCCTACAATGAGCAGTTCTTC.